The entry below describes one TCR beta chain. The table came from immunoSEQ multiplex PCR; TCRdb's copy has only in-frame clones and leaves some out. The sample has about 210,000 clones, about 81% seen once. These data originate in a study of blood T cell repertoires in COVID-19. About the research overall: Sites in the United States, Italy and Spain provided acute and convalescent COVID-19 samples.

Germline loops: CDR1 ENHRY, CDR2 SYGVKD. Trimming left V 6 bases short and J 2 bases short, with 23 bases between. The CDR3 length is 17 residues. Symptom resolution, clearance, or two negative PCRs marked the recovered donors of Cohort 3. The sequence was collected from a man aged 40-49 years who had recovered from COVID-19. Sequencing was carried out using PBMCs or T cells enriched from blood (not recorded which). This rearrangement joins TRBV10-3 to TRBJ2-7; possibly TRBD1 for D (5 bases). CDR3 loop: CAISPLPTTGAAYEQYF. CDR3 sequence (DNA): TGTGCCATCAGCCCTCTCCCAACAACAGGTGCTGCCTACGAGCAGTACTTC.